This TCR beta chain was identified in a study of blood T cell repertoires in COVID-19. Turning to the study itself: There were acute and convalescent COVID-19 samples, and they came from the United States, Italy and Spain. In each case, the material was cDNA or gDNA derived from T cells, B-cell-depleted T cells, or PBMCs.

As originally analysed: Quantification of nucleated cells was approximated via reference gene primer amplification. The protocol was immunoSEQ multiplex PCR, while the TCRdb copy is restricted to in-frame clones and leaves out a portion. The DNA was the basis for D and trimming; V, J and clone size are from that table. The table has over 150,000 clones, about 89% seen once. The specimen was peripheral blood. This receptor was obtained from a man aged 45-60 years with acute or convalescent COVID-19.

The CDR3 reads CASSDSIPGPSGYTF. CDR3 coding DNA: TGTGCCAGCAGTGACTCGATCCCAGGGCCTTCCGGCTACACCTTC. The chain couples TRBV6-4 to TRBJ1-2, with D perhaps TRBD1 (5 bases). Trimming removed 0 bases at V and 8 bases at J, with 16 bases between. Germline CDR1 MRHNA, CDR2 SNTAGT. CDR3 length: 15 residues.